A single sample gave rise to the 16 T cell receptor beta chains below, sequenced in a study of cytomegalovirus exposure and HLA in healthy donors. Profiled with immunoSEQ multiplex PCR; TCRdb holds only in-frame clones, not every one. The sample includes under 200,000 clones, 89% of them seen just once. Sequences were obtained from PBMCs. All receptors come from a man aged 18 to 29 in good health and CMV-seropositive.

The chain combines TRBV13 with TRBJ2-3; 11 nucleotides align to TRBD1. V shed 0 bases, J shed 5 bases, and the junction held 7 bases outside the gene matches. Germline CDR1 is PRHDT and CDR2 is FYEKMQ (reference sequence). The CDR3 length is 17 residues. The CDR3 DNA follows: TGTGCCAGCAGCTTAGGGCGCGGGACAGGGGGTAAAGATACGCAGTATTTT. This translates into CASSLGRGTGGKDTQYF. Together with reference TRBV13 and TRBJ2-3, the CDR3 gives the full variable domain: AAGVIQSPRHLIKEKRETATLKCYPIPRHDTVYWYQQGPGQDPQFLISFYEKMQSDKGSIPDRFSAQQFSDYHSELNMSSLELGDSALYFCASSLGRGTGGKDTQYFGPGTRLTVL.

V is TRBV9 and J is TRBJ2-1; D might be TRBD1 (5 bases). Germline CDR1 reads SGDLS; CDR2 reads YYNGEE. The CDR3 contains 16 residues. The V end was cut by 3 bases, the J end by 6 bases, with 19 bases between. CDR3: CASSAEDLPRGNEQFF. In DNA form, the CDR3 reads TGTGCCAGCAGCGCCGAGGACCTACCAAGGGGCAATGAGCAGTTCTTC. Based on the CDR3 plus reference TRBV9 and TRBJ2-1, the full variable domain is DSGVTQTPKHLITATGQRVTLRCSPRSGDLSVYWYQQSLDQGLQFLIQYYNGEERAKGNILERFSAQQFPDLHSELNLSSLELGDSALYFCASSAEDLPRGNEQFFGPGTRLTVL.

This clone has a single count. CDR3 nucleotides: TGTGCCAGGAACACGGACAGCCTCTCTAACTATGGCTACACCTTC. This gives the protein CARNTDSLSNYGYTF. The rearrangement joins TRBV28 to TRBJ1-2; a possible D gene is TRBD1 (6 bases). Germline V gene data show CDR1 as MDHEN and CDR2 as SYDVKM. The CDR3 contains 15 residues. Deletions cut 9 bases from V and 0 bases from J, with 17 bases between.

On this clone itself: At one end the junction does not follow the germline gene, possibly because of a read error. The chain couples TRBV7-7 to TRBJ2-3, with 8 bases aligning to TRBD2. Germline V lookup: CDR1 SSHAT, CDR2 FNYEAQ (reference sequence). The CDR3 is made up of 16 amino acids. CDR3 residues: CASSLGRGDRTDTQYF. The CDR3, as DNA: TGTGCTAGCAGCTTAGGGCGGGGGGACCGCACAGATACGCAGTATTTT.

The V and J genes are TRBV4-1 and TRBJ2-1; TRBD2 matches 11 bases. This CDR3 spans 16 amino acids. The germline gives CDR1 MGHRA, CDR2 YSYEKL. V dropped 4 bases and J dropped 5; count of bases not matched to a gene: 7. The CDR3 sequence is CASSLYSGRENNEQFF. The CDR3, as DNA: TGCGCCAGCAGCCTCTATAGCGGGAGGGAGAACAATGAGCAGTTCTTC.

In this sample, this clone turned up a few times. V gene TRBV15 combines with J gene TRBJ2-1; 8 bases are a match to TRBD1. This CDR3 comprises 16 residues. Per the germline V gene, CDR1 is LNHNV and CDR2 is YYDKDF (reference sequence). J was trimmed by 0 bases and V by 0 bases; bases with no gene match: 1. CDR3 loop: CATSRDTGGSYNEQFF. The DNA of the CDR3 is TGTGCCACCAGCAGAGATACAGGGGGCTCCTACAATGAGCAGTTCTTC.

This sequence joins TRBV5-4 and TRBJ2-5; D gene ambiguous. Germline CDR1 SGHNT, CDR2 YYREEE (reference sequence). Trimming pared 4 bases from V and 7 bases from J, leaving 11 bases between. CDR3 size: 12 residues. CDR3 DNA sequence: TGTGCCAGCAGCCCGACGGGTAGGACCCAGTACTTC. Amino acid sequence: CASSPTGRTQYF.

CDR3 loop: CASSIGGGLPFF. Written as DNA, the CDR3 is TGTGCCAGTAGTATTGGGGGGGGGCTGCCGTTCTTC. The gene calls are TRBV19 and TRBJ2-1, with D possibly TRBD2 on 7 matching bases. CDR1 LNHDA and CDR2 SQIVND come from the germline V gene (reference sequence). V dropped 3 bases and J dropped 15 bases, with 15 bases sitting between them. This CDR3 spans 12 amino acids. The whole variable domain, remainder taken from reference TRBV19 and TRBJ2-1, is DGGITQSPKYLFRKEGQNVTLSCEQNLNHDAMYWYRQDPGQGLRLIYYSQIVNDFQKGDIAEGYSVSREKKESFPLTVTSAQKNPTAFYLCASSIGGGLPFFGPGTRLTVL.

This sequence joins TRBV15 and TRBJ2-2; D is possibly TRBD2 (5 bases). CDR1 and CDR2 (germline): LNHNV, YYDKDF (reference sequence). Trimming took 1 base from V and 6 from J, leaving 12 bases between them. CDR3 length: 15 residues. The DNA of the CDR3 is TGTGCCACCAGCAGAGCCCGGGGTTTGTCCGGGGAGCTGTTTTTT. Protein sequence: CATSRARGLSGELFF.

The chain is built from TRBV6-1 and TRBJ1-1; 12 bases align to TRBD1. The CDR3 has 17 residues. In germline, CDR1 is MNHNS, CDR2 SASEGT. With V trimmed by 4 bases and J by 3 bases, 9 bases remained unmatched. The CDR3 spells CASSGIIGTGGDTEAFF. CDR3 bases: TGTGCCAGCAGTGGAATTATCGGGACAGGGGGCGACACTGAAGCTTTCTTT.

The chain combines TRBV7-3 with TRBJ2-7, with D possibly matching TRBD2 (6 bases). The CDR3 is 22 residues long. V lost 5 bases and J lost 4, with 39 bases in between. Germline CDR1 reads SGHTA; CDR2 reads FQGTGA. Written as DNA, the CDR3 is TGTGCCAGCAGCCCCGAGGGAGTGAGGAGTAGCGGAATCTCAAAAACAAATTACGAGCAGTACTTC. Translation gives CASSPEGVRSSGISKTNYEQYF.

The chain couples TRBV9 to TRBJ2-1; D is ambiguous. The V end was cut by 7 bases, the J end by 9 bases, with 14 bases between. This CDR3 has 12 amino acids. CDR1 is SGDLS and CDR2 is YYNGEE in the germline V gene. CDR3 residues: CASVPPLSEQFF. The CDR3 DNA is TGTGCCAGCGTGCCGCCTTTGAGTGAGCAGTTCTTC.

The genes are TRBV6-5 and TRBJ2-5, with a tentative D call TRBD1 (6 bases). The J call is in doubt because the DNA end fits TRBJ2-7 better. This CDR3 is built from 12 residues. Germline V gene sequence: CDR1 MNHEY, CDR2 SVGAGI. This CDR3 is CASSSIQGEQYF. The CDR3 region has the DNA TGTGCCAGCAGTTCGATACAGGGCGAGCAGTACTTC.

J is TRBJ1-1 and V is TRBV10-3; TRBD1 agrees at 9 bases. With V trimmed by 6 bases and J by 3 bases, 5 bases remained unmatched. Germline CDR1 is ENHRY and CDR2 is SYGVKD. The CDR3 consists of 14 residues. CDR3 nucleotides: TGTGCCATCAGGAACAGGGGGCGTGACACTGAAGCTTTCTTT. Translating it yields CAIRNRGRDTEAFF.

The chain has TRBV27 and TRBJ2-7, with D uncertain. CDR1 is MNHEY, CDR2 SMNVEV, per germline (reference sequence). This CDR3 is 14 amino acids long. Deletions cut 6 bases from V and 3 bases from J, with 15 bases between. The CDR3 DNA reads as TGTGCCAGCAGGCCTCGAGCTCTCGGCTACGAGCAGTACTTC. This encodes CASRPRALGYEQYF.

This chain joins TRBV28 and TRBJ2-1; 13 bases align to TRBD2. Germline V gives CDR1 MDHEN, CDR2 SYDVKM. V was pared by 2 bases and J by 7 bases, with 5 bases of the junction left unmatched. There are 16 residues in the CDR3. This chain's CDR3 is CASSLLLAGGPNEQFF. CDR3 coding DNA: TGTGCCAGCAGTTTACTACTAGCGGGAGGGCCGAATGAGCAGTTCTTC.